These 26 T cell receptor beta chains came from one sample sequenced in a study of blood T cell repertoires in COVID-19. Some clones are missing from TCRdb's copy, which holds only in-frame ones; the method was immunoSEQ multiplex PCR. The profile shows 200,000 to 250,000 clones, about four fifths of them singletons. The material sequenced was peripheral blood. The source is a woman aged 18-29 years with acute or convalescent COVID-19.

This clone occurred a few times. V is TRBV7-6 and J is TRBJ2-1, with 14 nucleotides matching TRBD2. CDR3 length equals 17 residues. Looked up from germline, CDR1 is SGHVS and CDR2 is FNYEAQ. J was trimmed by 8 bases and V by 2 bases; bases with no gene match: 8. The CDR3 is CASSLTAGTSGSYEQFF. The DNA for the CDR3 is TGTGCCAGCAGCTTAACGGCCGGGACTAGCGGGAGCTATGAGCAGTTCTTC. Complete variable domain (other parts from reference TRBV7-6 and TRBJ2-1): GAGVSQSPRYKVTKRGQDVALRCDPISGHVSLYWYRQALGQGPEFLTYFNYEAQQDKSGLPNDRFSAERPEGSISTLTIQRTEQRDSAMYRCASSLTAGTSGSYEQFFGPGTRLTVL.

The chain links TRBV11-2 to TRBJ2-5; D unclear. CDR1 and CDR2 from the germline V gene are SGHAT and FQNNGV. This CDR3 has 13 amino acids. The V end was cut by 2 bases, the J end by 1 base, with 5 bases between. The CDR3 sequence is CASSLSIQETQYF. Written as DNA, the CDR3 is TGTGCCAGCAGCTTATCCATCCAAGAGACCCAGTACTTC.

This chain connects TRBV11-2 to TRBJ2-1; no clear D. The ends were cut back, 0 bases at V and 9 bases at J, with 6 bases in the middle. The germline CDR1 and CDR2 sequences are SGHAT and FQNNGV. The CDR3 has 12 amino acids. CDR3 in DNA: TGTGCCAGCAGCTTAGATCTGCGTGAGCAGTTCTTC. This codes for CASSLDLREQFF.

The V gene is TRBV27, the J gene TRBJ2-1, with D possibly TRBD1 on 5 matching bases. The V end lost 1 base, the J end lost 1 base, and 8 bases lay between the germline ends. Looked up from germline, CDR1 is MNHEY and CDR2 is SMNVEV (reference sequence). This CDR3 has 15 amino acids. CDR3 region: CASSLLAGSYNEQFF. The DNA of the CDR3 is TGTGCCAGCAGTTTATTGGCAGGGTCCTACAATGAGCAGTTCTTC.

In DNA form, the CDR3 reads TGTGCCAGCTCGTACAGGACGGATTCCTACGAGCAGTACTTC. Encoded protein: CASSYRTDSYEQYF. The chain uses TRBV18 and TRBJ2-7; TRBD1 is a possible D gene (5 bases). This CDR3 comprises 14 residues. The germline V and J ends were trimmed by 6 bases and 1 base, with 13 bases remaining between them. Germline lookup yields CDR1 KGHSH and CDR2 LQKENI. Full variable domain (rest looked up from reference TRBV18 and TRBJ2-7): NAGVMQNPRHLVRRRGQEARLRCSPMKGHSHVYWYRQLPEEGLKFMVYLQKENIIDESGMPKERFSAEFPKEGPSILRIQQVVRGDSAAYFCASSYRTDSYEQYFGPGTRLTVT.

V and J are TRBV4-3 and TRBJ2-3; 12 bases fit TRBD2. V lost 1 base, J lost 5 bases, and 13 bases stayed unmatched. The CDR3 loop spans 19 amino acids. Germline V gives CDR1 LGHNA, CDR2 YSLEER. Written as DNA, the CDR3 is TGCGCCAGCAGCCAAGGGACTAGCGGGGCCCTAAAAGTTTTAGATACGCAGTATTTT. Residues: CASSQGTSGALKVLDTQYF.

The rearrangement uses TRBV7-2 and TRBJ2-3; 8 bases map to TRBD2. Germline values: CDR1 SGHTA, CDR2 FQGNSA. CDR3 size: 16 residues. The junction had 9 bases not matched to a gene; V was cut back by 5 bases and J by 2 bases. Here the CDR3 reads CASSPPPREVTDTQYF. Here the CDR3 DNA reads TGTGCCAGCAGCCCCCCCCCGCGGGAGGTCACAGATACGCAGTATTTT. The full variable domain, with the rest looked up from reference TRBV7-2 and TRBJ2-3, is GAGVSQSPSNKVTEKGKDVELRCDPISGHTALYWYRQSLGQGLEFLIYFQGNSAPDKSGLPSDRFSAERTGGSVSTLTIQRTQQEDSAVYLCASSPPPREVTDTQYFGPGTRLTVL.

The rearrangement links TRBV27 to TRBJ2-5; D call uncertain. Trimming removed 2 bases at V and 5 bases at J, with 12 bases between. CDR3 length: 14 amino acids. The germline CDR1 and CDR2 sequences are MNHEY and SMNVEV (reference sequence). In nucleotides, the CDR3 is TGTGCCAGCAGTTTAATCGGGTTCCGGGAGACCCAGTACTTC. Amino acid sequence: CASSLIGFRETQYF.

The chain links TRBV6-1 to TRBJ2-1; maybe TRBD1 (6 bases). Germline V CDR1 and CDR2: MNHNS, SASEGT. V lost 0 bases, J lost 11 bases, and 11 bases lay in between. This CDR3 comprises 13 residues. This CDR3 reads CASSEALTGQQFF. CDR3 bases: TGTGCCAGCAGTGAAGCTCTGACAGGCCAGCAGTTCTTC.

This clone was seen only a few times. The chain has TRBV7-9 and TRBJ2-2; D is unresolved. V was trimmed by 1 base and J by 4 bases, leaving 13 bases between them. This CDR3 has 16 residues. The V gene's germline CDR1 is SEHNR and CDR2 FQNEAQ (reference sequence). The CDR3 nucleotides read TGTGCCAGCAGCTTAGGGGCGTCAGGCCTCACCGGGGAGCTGTTTTTT. This gives the protein CASSLGASGLTGELFF.

This chain connects TRBV10-1 to TRBJ2-1, with D unresolved. V lost 0 bases to trimming and J lost 7 bases, with 4 bases between them. The CDR3 extends over 12 amino acids. CDR1 WNHNN and CDR2 SYGVQD come from the germline V gene (reference sequence). The CDR3 is CASSESRNEQFF. CDR3 sequence (DNA): TGCGCCAGCAGTGAGTCGAGGAATGAGCAGTTCTTC.

The chain recombines TRBV10-1 with TRBJ1-2, with a possible D match to TRBD1 (5 bases). The germline V and J ends were trimmed by 8 bases and 3 bases, with 13 bases remaining between them. Per the germline V gene, CDR1 is WNHNN and CDR2 is SYGVQD (reference sequence). The CDR3 spans 13 residues. CDR3 sequence reads: CASSSGVDYGYTF. DNA of the CDR3: TGCGCCAGCTCGTCGGGGGTGGACTATGGCTACACCTTC.

The V call is TRBV5-1, the J call TRBJ2-5, with D uncertain. This CDR3 comprises 12 residues. In germline, CDR1 is SGHRS, CDR2 YFSETQ. Trimming left V 4 bases short and J 0 bases short, with 4 bases between. The CDR3 sequence: CASSPDQETQYF. CDR3 nucleotide sequence: TGCGCCAGCAGCCCCGACCAAGAGACCCAGTACTTC.

The rearrangement uses TRBV2 and TRBJ1-4; TRBD1 agrees at 9 bases. This CDR3 has 15 amino acids. V shed 5 bases, J shed 4 bases, and the junction held 5 bases outside the gene matches. Germline values: CDR1 SNHLY, CDR2 FYNNEI. The CDR3 reads CASSITGGSNEKLFF. The DNA for the CDR3 is TGTGCCAGCAGTATAACAGGGGGCAGTAATGAAAAACTGTTTTTT.

In this sample, this clone turned up many times. The chain has TRBV7-2 and TRBJ2-7; D not certain. Germline V gene sequence: CDR1 SGHTA, CDR2 FQGNSA. V was pared by 3 bases and J by 7 bases, with 13 bases between. This CDR3 contains 13 residues. The CDR3 sequence is CASSFPPGLEQYF. Here the CDR3 DNA reads TGTGCCAGCAGCTTCCCCCCTGGTCTAGAGCAGTACTTC. The entire variable domain, with the rest obtained from reference TRBV7-2 and TRBJ2-7, is as follows: GAGVSQSPSNKVTEKGKDVELRCDPISGHTALYWYRQSLGQGLEFLIYFQGNSAPDKSGLPSDRFSAERTGGSVSTLTIQRTQQEDSAVYLCASSFPPGLEQYFGPGTRLTVT.

V usage is TRBV27 and J usage is TRBJ2-4; 7 positions match TRBD1. After removal of 5 bases from V and 9 bases from J, the junction contained 10 bases not matched to a gene. CDR1 is MNHEY, CDR2 SMNVEV, per germline (reference sequence). The CDR3 is 14 residues long. DNA of the CDR3: TGTGCCAGCAGTCCCTGGACAGGAGTCGGCATTCAGTACTTC. Translating gives CASSPWTGVGIQYF.

The CDR3, as DNA: TGTGCCAGCTCACCTCAGGAAATGAACACTGAAGCTTTCTTT. Residues: CASSPQEMNTEAFF. The J gene is TRBJ1-1, the V gene TRBV18, with D uncertain. Trimming removed 3 bases at V and 0 bases at J, with 8 bases between. The CDR3 loop spans 14 amino acids. Germline CDR1 and CDR2: KGHSH and LQKENI.

The chain is built from TRBV6-5 and TRBJ1-1; 8 positions match TRBD1. Per the germline V gene, CDR1 is MNHEY and CDR2 is SVGAGI. V was clipped by 6 bases and J by 4 bases; unmatched bases: 10. There are 15 residues in the CDR3. The CDR3 sequence: CASRDRAGLGTEAFF. The CDR3 bases are TGTGCCAGCAGGGACAGGGCAGGACTGGGCACTGAAGCTTTCTTT.

The genes are TRBV3-1 (or the pseudogene TRBV3-2) and TRBJ2-1, with 9 bases matching TRBD2. The germline CDR1 and CDR2 sequences are LGHDT and YNNKEL (reference sequence). V trimming: 5 bases; J trimming: 7 bases; junction bases outside the gene matches: 15. The CDR3 runs 17 residues. CDR3 residues: CASSSTGVAGAWNEQFF. The CDR3 coding sequence is TGTGCCAGCAGCTCGACCGGAGTAGCGGGAGCTTGGAATGAGCAGTTCTTC.

This CDR3 is CASSYSGGKNIQYF. CDR3 DNA: TGTGCCAGCAGTTACTCCGGGGGCAAAAACATTCAGTACTTC. The J gene is TRBJ2-4, the V gene TRBV6-5, with TRBD2 as a possible D gene (6 bases). Germline CDR1 and CDR2: MNHEY and SVGAGI. CDR3 length: 14 amino acids. Trimming took 0 bases from V and 3 from J, leaving 6 bases between them.

This chain uses TRBV7-2 with TRBJ2-5, with D possibly matching TRBD2 (5 bases). There are 14 residues in the CDR3. Germline CDR1 reads SGHTA; CDR2 reads FQGNSA. V gave up 7 bases and J gave up 5 bases, with 17 bases separating them. The CDR3 spells CASTHPGGRETQYF. CDR3 nucleotide sequence: TGTGCCAGCACCCACCCCGGCGGGCGGGAGACCCAGTACTTC.

This clone came up once. The chain uses TRBV6-5 and TRBJ1-4, with TRBD1 identical over 10 bases. Per germline, CDR1 MNHEY and CDR2 SVGAGI. The CDR3 loop spans 16 amino acids. J lost 8 bases, V lost 0 bases, and 6 bases had no gene match. In nucleotides, the CDR3 is TGTGCCAGCAGTTACTCGGGCGCGGGACAGGGGGAAAAACTGTTTTTT. Translated, it gives CASSYSGAGQGEKLFF.

The chain has TRBV7-8 and TRBJ1-5; no firm D call. CDR3 size: 15 residues. From germline, CDR1 is SGHVS and CDR2 FQNEAQ. V was shortened by 1 base and J by 4 bases, with 11 bases between the two germline ends. The CDR3 reads CASSLERNRNQPQHF. In DNA form, the CDR3 reads TGTGCCAGCAGCTTAGAGAGAAACCGAAATCAGCCCCAGCATTTT.

The chain uses TRBV30 and TRBJ2-1, with a possible D match to TRBD2 (6 bases). Trimming stripped 3 bases from V and 10 bases from J, with 25 bases between. Germline assignment: CDR1 GTSNPN and CDR2 SVGIG (reference sequence). The length of the CDR3 is 16 residues. CDR3 DNA sequence: TGTGCCTGGAGAATCGTCTCCGGGAGCGCTATTAGGGAGCAGTTCTTC. Translating it yields CAWRIVSGSAIREQFF.

V and J are TRBV9 and TRBJ1-5, with D perhaps matching TRBD1 (5 bases). Germline V gene lookup returns CDR1 SGDLS and CDR2 YYNGEE. The V end lost 3 bases, the J end lost 1 base, and 17 bases lay between the germline ends. The length of the CDR3 is 17 residues. For the CDR3, the DNA is TGTGCCAGCAGCGACCCAGAGACAGTTTTGAGCAATCAGCCCCAGCATTTT. As protein: CASSDPETVLSNQPQHF.

The chain has TRBV27 and TRBJ2-1, with 7 nucleotides matching TRBD2. Germline lookup yields CDR1 MNHEY and CDR2 SMNVEV (reference sequence). The CDR3 totals 17 residues. Unmatched junction bases numbered 8, after V lost 0 bases and J lost 3 bases. CDR3 nucleotides: TGTGCCAGCAGTTTATCGGGGAGGGTAGCGGGCTACAATGAGCAGTTCTTC. Translating it yields CASSLSGRVAGYNEQFF.